This is a list of T cell receptor beta chains from one sample in a study of identical twins. TCRdb called the 5' RACE reads again in MiXCR, with one record for every CDR3 protein. The sample lists roughly 690,000 distinct CDR3 sequences, 5.5% to 7.5% occurring once. Sequencing was carried out using naive T cells sorted from blood. The receptors stem from a man aged 18-30 years in good health. Each CDR3 is given with its conserved first and last residue. D genes are given only for firm matches. Size is omitted from some rows. Given values are once, few, many or a class for expanded clones.

v_call: TRBV5-1; clone_size: many; d_call: TRBD2; j_call: TRBJ2-1; cdr3_aa: CASSSSLITSGRDNEQFF; cdr3_nt: TGCGCCAGCAGCTCCAGTCTGATTACTAGCGGGAGGGACAATGAGCAGTTCTTC
v_call: TRBV12-3/TRBV12-4; clone_size: few; d_call: .; j_call: TRBJ2-6; cdr3_aa: CASTQDSSGANVLTF; cdr3_nt: TGTGCCAGCACCCAAGACTCCTCTGGGGCCAACGTCCTGACTTTC
v_call: TRBV12-3/TRBV12-4; clone_size: few; d_call: TRBD1; j_call: TRBJ2-7; cdr3_aa: CASRDIDRGVEQYF; cdr3_nt: TGTGCCAGCAGAGATATAGACAGGGGGGTCGAGCAGTACTTC
v_call: TRBV18; clone_size: .; d_call: TRBD1; j_call: TRBJ2-1; cdr3_aa: CASSTLQGASARINEQFF; cdr3_nt: TGTGCCAGCTCAACACTACAGGGGGCATCAGCCAGGATCAATGAGCAGTTCTTC
v_call: TRBV29-1; clone_size: few; d_call: TRBD2; j_call: TRBJ2-5; cdr3_aa: CSVDIAGVSETQYF; cdr3_nt: TGCAGCGTTGACATAGCGGGAGTTTCTGAGACCCAGTACTTC
v_call: TRBV19; clone_size: few; d_call: .; j_call: TRBJ2-1; cdr3_aa: CASSPERPYNEQFF; cdr3_nt: TGTGCCAGTTCCCCGGAGAGGCCTTACAATGAGCAGTTCTTC
v_call: TRBV29-1; clone_size: many; d_call: .; j_call: TRBJ1-2; cdr3_aa: CSVSKGQPYGYTF; cdr3_nt: TGCAGCGTTTCAAAGGGACAACCATATGGCTACACCTTC
v_call: TRBV12-3/TRBV12-4; clone_size: many; d_call: TRBD1; j_call: TRBJ2-1; cdr3_aa: CASTQPPGQAFF; cdr3_nt: TGTGCCAGCACTCAACCGCCGGGACAGGCGTTCTTC
v_call: TRBV27; clone_size: few; d_call: .; j_call: TRBJ1-1; cdr3_aa: CAAGGTEAFF; cdr3_nt: TGTGCCGCGGGCGGGACAGAAGCTTTCTTT
v_call: TRBV20-1; clone_size: .; d_call: .; j_call: TRBJ2-5; cdr3_aa: CSASNETQYF; cdr3_nt: TGCAGTGCTAGTAATGAGACCCAGTACTTC
v_call: TRBV11-2; clone_size: .; d_call: .; j_call: TRBJ2-5; cdr3_aa: CASSLVGGDGTQYF; cdr3_nt: TGTGCCAGCAGCTTAGTAGGGGGAGACGGGACCCAGTACTTC
v_call: TRBV12-3/TRBV12-4; clone_size: many; d_call: TRBD2; j_call: TRBJ2-1; cdr3_aa: CASSNFRRGLAGFNEQFF; cdr3_nt: TGTGCCAGCAGTAATTTTCGACGAGGACTAGCGGGATTCAATGAGCAGTTCTTC
v_call: TRBV12-3/TRBV12-4; clone_size: many; d_call: TRBD2; j_call: TRBJ2-1; cdr3_aa: CASSSGLAEKNEQFF; cdr3_nt: TGTGCCAGCAGTTCGGGACTAGCGGAGAAAAATGAGCAGTTCTTC
v_call: TRBV20-1; clone_size: few; d_call: TRBD1; j_call: TRBJ1-1; cdr3_aa: CSASDRGLSVNTEAFF; cdr3_nt: TGCAGTGCTAGCGACAGGGGTTTGAGTGTGAACACTGAAGCTTTCTTT
v_call: TRBV12-3/TRBV12-4; clone_size: .; d_call: TRBD2; j_call: TRBJ2-6; cdr3_aa: CASSQAGGYAVTGANVLTF; cdr3_nt: TGTGCCAGCAGTCAAGCGGGAGGGTACGCTGTAACCGGGGCCAACGTCCTGACTTTC
v_call: TRBV2; clone_size: .; d_call: .; j_call: TRBJ1-1; cdr3_aa: CASRVGSPEAFF; cdr3_nt: TGTGCCAGCAGGGTAGGGAGCCCTGAAGCTTTCTTT
v_call: TRBV2; clone_size: .; d_call: TRBD2; j_call: TRBJ2-1; cdr3_aa: CASSELERLAGGEQFF; cdr3_nt: TGTGCCAGCAGTGAATTGGAGAGACTAGCGGGTGGTGAGCAGTTCTTC
v_call: TRBV3-1; clone_size: .; d_call: .; j_call: TRBJ1-1; cdr3_aa: CASSQEQDNTEAFF; cdr3_nt: TGTGCCAGCAGCCAAGAGCAGGACAACACTGAAGCTTTCTTT
v_call: TRBV29-1; clone_size: many; d_call: .; j_call: TRBJ2-5; cdr3_aa: CSVEKLVHTEETQYF; cdr3_nt: TGCAGCGTTGAAAAGCTAGTCCATACCGAAGAGACCCAGTACTTC
v_call: TRBV12-3/TRBV12-4; clone_size: many; d_call: .; j_call: TRBJ2-2; cdr3_aa: CASSLSGLSTGELFF; cdr3_nt: TGTGCCAGCAGTTTATCGGGACTGAGCACCGGGGAGCTGTTTTTT
v_call: TRBV10-3; clone_size: few; d_call: TRBD2; j_call: TRBJ2-3; cdr3_aa: CAISPGLADLTDTQYF; cdr3_nt: TGTGCCATCAGCCCGGGACTAGCGGACCTCACAGATACGCAGTATTTT
v_call: TRBV4-2; clone_size: many; d_call: TRBD2; j_call: TRBJ2-1; cdr3_aa: CASSHPPPSGMGRGSYNEQFF; cdr3_nt: TGTGCCAGCAGCCATCCCCCACCTAGCGGGATGGGGCGGGGCTCCTACAATGAGCAGTTCTTC
v_call: TRBV20-1; clone_size: many; d_call: .; j_call: TRBJ2-6; cdr3_aa: CSATRVRAGANVLTF; cdr3_nt: TGCAGTGCGACTAGAGTTAGGGCTGGGGCCAACGTCCTGACTTTC